Each of the 12 T cell receptor beta chains below was sequenced from the same sample in a study of neoadjuvant anti-PD-1 for oral cavity cancer. Profiling relied on immunoSEQ multiplex PCR, and the TCRdb table lists in-frame clones only, not all of them. The repertoire holds approximately 72,000 clones, about 83% seen once, with approximately 3.6% in the top ten. The starting material was PBMCs, obtained before nivolumab (anti-PD-1) treatment. All receptors derive from a person aged 35-79 years with oral cavity squamous cell carcinoma.

A word on this clone: At the DNA level, this CDR3 is encoded by other sequences in the same sample as well. This chain links TRBV30 with TRBJ1-5; D is unclear. This CDR3 region has 12 residues. V dropped 0 bases and J dropped 9 bases, with 9 bases sitting between them. Germline CDR1 reads GTSNPN; CDR2 reads SVGIG (reference sequence). The CDR3 DNA follows: TGTGCCTGGAGTGTACCGCCCTCGCCCCAGCATTTT. Translated: CAWSVPPSPQHF.

The chain recombines TRBV27 with TRBJ2-1; D uncertain. The CDR3 runs 13 residues. The germline V gene has CDR1 MNHEY and CDR2 SMNVEV (reference sequence). V was pared by 0 bases and J by 7 bases, with 7 bases between. The CDR3 nucleotides are TGTGCCAGCAGTTTATCACGTAGGAATGAGCAGTTCTTC. Its protein product is CASSLSRRNEQFF.

The chain links TRBV2 to TRBJ2-3; D not resolved. Germline V lookup: CDR1 SNHLY, CDR2 FYNNEI. This CDR3 is 12 amino acids long. Trimming took off 8 bases at V and 8 bases at J, with 14 bases between the two ends. In DNA, the CDR3 is TGTGCCAGCGGGTTACATCCATTTACGCAGTATTTT. Encoded protein: CASGLHPFTQYF.

The chain combines TRBV30 with TRBJ1-1; D gene ambiguous. The CDR3 runs 13 residues. Trimming took 0 bases from V and 0 from J, leaving 5 bases between them. Germline loops: CDR1 GTSNPN, CDR2 SVGIG (reference sequence). The CDR3 protein is CAWSVGLNTEAFF. CDR3 sequence (DNA): TGTGCCTGGAGTGTGGGATTGAACACTGAAGCTTTCTTT.

CDR3 residues: CATGQGHGYTF. The CDR3 nucleotides read TGTGCCACGGGACAGGGGCATGGCTACACCTTC. The V and J genes are TRBV15 and TRBJ1-2, with 10 nucleotides matching TRBD1. The CDR3 is 11 residues long. V lost 9 bases, J lost 6 bases, and 1 base stayed unmatched. Germline loops: CDR1 LNHNV, CDR2 YYDKDF (reference sequence).

The V call is TRBV7-3, the J call TRBJ2-5; 14 bases line up with TRBD2. Trimming cost V 9 bases and J 5 bases; bases outside gene matches: 8. CDR1 SGHTA and CDR2 FQGTGA come from the germline V gene. The CDR3 extends over 15 amino acids. The CDR3 nucleotides are TGTGCCAGTCAGACTAGCGGGGGGGCCAGGGAGACCCAGTACTTC. Protein product: CASQTSGGARETQYF.

The chain joins TRBV6-1 to TRBJ1-1, with no clear D. Per the germline V gene, CDR1 is MNHNS and CDR2 is SASEGT. V was shortened by 3 bases and J by 8 bases, with 13 bases between the two germline ends. The CDR3 has 13 amino acids. The CDR3 DNA is TGTGCCAGCAGTGAGTTTTTAGAGAGAGAAGCTTTCTTT. Its translation is CASSEFLEREAFF.

This chain connects TRBV5-1 to TRBJ2-7, with TRBD1 as a possible D gene (6 bases). Germline V gene data show CDR1 as SGHRS and CDR2 as YFSETQ. The CDR3 runs 18 residues. V dropped 4 bases and J dropped 4 bases, with 27 bases sitting between them. The CDR3 loop is CASSHHLPDSGQPYEQYF. As DNA, the CDR3 is TGCGCCAGCAGCCATCATCTCCCTGATTCCGGACAGCCATACGAGCAGTACTTC.

This clone qualifies as medium-sized. The chain employs TRBV2 and TRBJ2-4, with D unresolved. Germline values: CDR1 SNHLY, CDR2 FYNNEI. Between the trimmed V and J ends, which lost 2 bases and 0 bases, there was a span of 17 bases. This CDR3 comprises 18 residues. Here the CDR3 reads CASSESGAQDLAKNIQYF. Here the CDR3 DNA reads TGTGCCAGCAGTGAATCGGGTGCCCAAGATCTAGCCAAAAACATTCAGTACTTC.

The CDR3 spells CASSGLATTGELFF. CDR3 nucleotides: TGCGCCAGCAGTGGACTAGCGACAACCGGGGAGCTGTTTTTT. This chain uses TRBV10-1 with TRBJ2-2; 8 positions agree with TRBD2. This CDR3 has 14 amino acids. Per the germline V gene, CDR1 is WNHNN and CDR2 is SYGVQD (reference sequence). Germline trimming cut 4 bases from V and 5 bases from J; bases unmatched to any gene: 3.

V is TRBV4-1 and J is TRBJ1-2; possibly TRBD1 for D (5 bases). CDR1 and CDR2 from the germline V gene are MGHRA and YSYEKL. The V gene lost 3 bases and the J gene lost 5 bases, with 16 bases spanning the gap. CDR3 length: 15 residues. The chain's CDR3 is CASSQSQGRGYGYTF. DNA for the CDR3: TGCGCCAGCAGCCAGTCCCAAGGGAGGGGATATGGCTACACCTTC.

The chain is built from TRBV5-6 and TRBJ1-2; TRBD1 is a possible D gene (6 bases). Deletions cut 2 bases from V and 4 bases from J, with 12 bases between. Germline V gene data show CDR1 as SGHDT and CDR2 as YYEEEE. This CDR3 is 14 amino acids long. The DNA for the CDR3 is TGTGCCAGCAGCTTTCCGGGACAAACCTATGGCTACACCTTC. Residues: CASSFPGQTYGYTF.